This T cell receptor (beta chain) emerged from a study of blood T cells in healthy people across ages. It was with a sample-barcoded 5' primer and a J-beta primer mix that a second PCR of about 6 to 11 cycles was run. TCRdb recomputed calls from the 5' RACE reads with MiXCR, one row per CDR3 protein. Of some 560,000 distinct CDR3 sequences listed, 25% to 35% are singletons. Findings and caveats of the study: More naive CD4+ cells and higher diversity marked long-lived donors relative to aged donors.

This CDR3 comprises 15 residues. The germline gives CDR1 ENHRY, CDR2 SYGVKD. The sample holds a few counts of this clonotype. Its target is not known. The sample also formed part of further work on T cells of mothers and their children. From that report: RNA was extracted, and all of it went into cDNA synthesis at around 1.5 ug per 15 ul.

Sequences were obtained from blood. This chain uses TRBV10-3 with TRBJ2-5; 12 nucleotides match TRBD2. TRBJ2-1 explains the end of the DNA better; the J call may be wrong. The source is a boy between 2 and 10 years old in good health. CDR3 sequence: CAISEGLAGHNEQFF. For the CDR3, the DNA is TGTGCCATCAGTGAGGGACTAGCGGGACACAATGAGCAGTTCTTC.